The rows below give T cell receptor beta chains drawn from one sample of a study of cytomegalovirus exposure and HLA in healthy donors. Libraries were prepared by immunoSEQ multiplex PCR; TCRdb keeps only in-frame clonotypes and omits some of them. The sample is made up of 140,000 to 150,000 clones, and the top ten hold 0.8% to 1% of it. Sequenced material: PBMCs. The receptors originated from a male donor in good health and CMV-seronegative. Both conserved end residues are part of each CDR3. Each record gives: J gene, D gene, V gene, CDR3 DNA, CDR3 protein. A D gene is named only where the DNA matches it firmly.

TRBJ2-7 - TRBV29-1 TGCAGCGCATCTGACAGCTACGAGCAGTACTTC CSASDSYEQYF
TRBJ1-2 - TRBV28 TGTGCCACCATAGAGGAGTCCCGACTCTATCCTAACTATGGCTACACCTTC CATIEESRLYPNYGYTF
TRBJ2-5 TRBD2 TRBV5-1 TGCGCCAGCAGCCGCCAGGTGGCGGGGGGCGAGACCCAGTACTTC CASSRQVAGGETQYF
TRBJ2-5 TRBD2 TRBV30 TGTGCCTGGAGTGTAGTAGCGGGAACCCAGTACTTC CAWSVVAGTQYF
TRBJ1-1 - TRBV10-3 TGTGCCATCAGTGAAAGGACACTAAACACTGAAGCTTTCTTT CAISERTLNTEAFF
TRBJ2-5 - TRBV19 TGTGCCAGTAGTAACGGACACAAAGAGACCCAGTACTTC CASSNGHKETQYF
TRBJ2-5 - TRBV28 TGTGCCAGCAGGGGGAGGAAAGAGACCCAGTACTTC CASRGRKETQYF
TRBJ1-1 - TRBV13 TGTGCCAGCAGCCCAGAGGGGAACACTGAAGCTTTCTTT CASSPEGNTEAFF
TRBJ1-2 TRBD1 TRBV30 TGTGCCTGGAGTCGGGGGGACGGGAACTATGGACAGGGGGCTAACTATGGCTGCACCTTC CAWSRGDGNYGQGANYGCTF
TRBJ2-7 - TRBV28 TGTGCCAGCGAGACCGGGTCGGTCCCATACGAGCAGTACTTC CASETGSVPYEQYF
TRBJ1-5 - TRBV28 TGTGCCAGCAGTTTAGGGGGGACTAGCAATCAGCCCCAGCATTTT CASSLGGTSNQPQHF
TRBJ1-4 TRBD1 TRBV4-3 TGCGCCAGCAGCCAAGAGGACAGGACAGATGAAAAACTGTTTTTT CASSQEDRTDEKLFF
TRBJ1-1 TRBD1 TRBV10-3 TGTGCCATCAGTGAGGGGACAGACATGAACACTGAAGCTTTCTTT CAISEGTDMNTEAFF
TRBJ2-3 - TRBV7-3 TGTGCCAGCAGCGTACAGGGTGGGGTAGGACTTAGAGGAGATACGCAGTATTTT CASSVQGGVGLRGDTQYF
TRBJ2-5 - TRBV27 TGTGCCAGCAGTCTAGCCCCAGAAGGAGGAGAGACCCAGTACTTC CASSLAPEGGETQYF
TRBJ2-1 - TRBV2 TGTGCCAGCGGAGTACCCCACTCCTACAATGAGCAGTTCTTC CASGVPHSYNEQFF
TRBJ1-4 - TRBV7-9 TGTGCCAGCAGCTTAGGGTATTCCGCGACTAATGAAAAACTGTTTTTT CASSLGYSATNEKLFF
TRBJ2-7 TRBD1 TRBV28 TGTGCCAGCAGTCCTACGTCCGGGACAGGCTACTACGAGCAGTACTTC CASSPTSGTGYYEQYF
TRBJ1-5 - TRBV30 TGTGCCTGGAGTGTTAGGAGACCAACTAGCAATCAGCCCCAGCATTTT CAWSVRRPTSNQPQHF
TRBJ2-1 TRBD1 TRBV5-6 TGTGCCAGCAGCGTGGGACAGGGGGTATTGGGGTTCTTC CASSVGQGVLGFF
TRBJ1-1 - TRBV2 TGTGCCAGCAGTGAAGGGTGGGGCAAGGGGGACACTGAAGCTTTCTTT CASSEGWGKGDTEAFF
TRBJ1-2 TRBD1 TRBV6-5 TGTGCCAGCAGCAGGGACAGCGAACTCTATGGCTACACCTTC CASSRDSELYGYTF
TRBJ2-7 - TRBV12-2 TGTGCAAGTCGCTTAGAGGATAGCGGGATCTCCTACGAGCAGTACTTC CASRLEDSGISYEQYF
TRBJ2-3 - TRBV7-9 TGTGCCAGCAGTCTAGTGGGGCAGCTTACTAGCACAGATACGCAGTATTTT CASSLVGQLTSTDTQYF
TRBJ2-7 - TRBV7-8 TGTGCCAGCAGCTTAGCGCAATTGGGGGGACTTAGCGAGCAGTACTTC CASSLAQLGGLSEQYF
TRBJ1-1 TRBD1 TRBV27 TGTGCCAGCAGTCCCTCGACAGGGTTCACTGAAGCTTTCTTT CASSPSTGFTEAFF
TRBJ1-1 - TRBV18 TGTGCCAGCTCACCGGCGGGGGGCCCTGAAGCTTTCTTT CASSPAGGPEAFF
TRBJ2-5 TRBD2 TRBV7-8 TGTGCCAGCAGCCGATATCCGACTAGCGGGGGGGAAGAGACCCAGTACTTC CASSRYPTSGGEETQYF
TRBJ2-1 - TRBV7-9 TGTGCCAGCAGCTTAGCCGGGATCAATGAGCAGTTCTTC CASSLAGINEQFF
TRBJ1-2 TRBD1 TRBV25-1 TGTGCCAGCAGGCTTACAGGGGAAGGGTATGGCTACACCTTC CASRLTGEGYGYTF
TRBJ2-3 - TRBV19 TGTGCCAGTAGTTTCCTCACAGATACGCAGTATTTT CASSFLTDTQYF
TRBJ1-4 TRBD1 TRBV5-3 TGTGCCAGAAGCCCCGGGACAGGAGGTTGGGAAAAACTGTTTTTT CARSPGTGGWEKLFF
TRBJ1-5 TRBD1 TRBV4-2 TGTGCCAGCAGCTCGCGACAGGGGGAGGGACAGCCCCAGCATTTT CASSSRQGEGQPQHF
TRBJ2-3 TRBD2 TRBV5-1 TGCGCCAGCAGCTCGGGACTAGCGGGACTCCCTAACACAGATACGCAGTATTTT CASSSGLAGLPNTDTQYF
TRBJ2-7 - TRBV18 TGTGCCAGCTCATTCCAGGGGGGTTACGAGCAGTACTTC CASSFQGGYEQYF
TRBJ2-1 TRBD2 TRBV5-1 TGCGCCAGCATCCCGGGACTAGCGGGCCCTAGTGAGCAGTTCTTC CASIPGLAGPSEQFF
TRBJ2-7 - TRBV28 TGTGCCAGCAGTCCCGAGTCCCTTTACTACGAGCAGTACTTC CASSPESLYYEQYF
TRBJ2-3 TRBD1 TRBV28 TGTGCCAGCACCAAGACCGGGACAGTCTATACGCAGTATTTT CASTKTGTVYTQYF
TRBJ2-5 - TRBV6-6 TGTGCCAGCACCGGGGGGGCAGGGGGGAATCGAGAGACCCAGTACTTC CASTGGAGGNRETQYF
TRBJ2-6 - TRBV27 TGTGCCAGCACCACTAGCCGGGACGACGGCATCTCTGGGGCCAACGTCCTGACTTTC CASTTSRDDGISGANVLTF
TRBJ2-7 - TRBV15 TGTGCCACCAGCAGAGATTTAGTGTCGGTAGGGGTCGAGCAGTACTTC CATSRDLVSVGVEQYF
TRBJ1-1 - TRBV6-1 TGTGCCAGCAGTGAACCCCTGAGGGGAGGGAACCGGAACACTGAAGCTTTCTTT CASSEPLRGGNRNTEAFF
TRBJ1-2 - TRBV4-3 TGCGCCAGCAGCCAAGAGCGGGCCCTGTTTTTCTATGGCTACACCTTC CASSQERALFFYGYTF
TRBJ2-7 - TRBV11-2 TGTGCCAGCACGGGGTTGGATGGCTCCTACGAGCAGTACTTC CASTGLDGSYEQYF
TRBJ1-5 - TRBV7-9 TGTGCCAGCAGCCCCGAACAGGGACTAAAGCCCCAGCATTTT CASSPEQGLKPQHF
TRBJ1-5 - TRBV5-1 TGCGCCAGCAGCTTCCAGGGCAATCAGCCCCAGCATTTT CASSFQGNQPQHF
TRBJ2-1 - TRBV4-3 TGCGCCAGCAGCCAAAGTCCCCGTTTAGCGGATACCTACAATGAGCAGTTCTTC CASSQSPRLADTYNEQFF
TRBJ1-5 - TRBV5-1 TGCGCCAGCAGCTGGCGGGGGGAAAATCAGCCCCAGCATTTT CASSWRGENQPQHF
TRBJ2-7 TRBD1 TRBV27 TGTGCCAGCAGTTCAGGGACAGGGACCTTTTCCTCCTACGAGCAGTACTTC CASSSGTGTFSSYEQYF
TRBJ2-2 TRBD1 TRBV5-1 TGCGCCAGCAGCCACGGGGACAGGGAGGCCCGGGAGCTGTTTTTT CASSHGDREARELFF
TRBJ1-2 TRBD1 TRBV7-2 TGTGCCAGCAGCACAACCGGGACAGAGAACTATGGCTACACCTTC CASSTTGTENYGYTF